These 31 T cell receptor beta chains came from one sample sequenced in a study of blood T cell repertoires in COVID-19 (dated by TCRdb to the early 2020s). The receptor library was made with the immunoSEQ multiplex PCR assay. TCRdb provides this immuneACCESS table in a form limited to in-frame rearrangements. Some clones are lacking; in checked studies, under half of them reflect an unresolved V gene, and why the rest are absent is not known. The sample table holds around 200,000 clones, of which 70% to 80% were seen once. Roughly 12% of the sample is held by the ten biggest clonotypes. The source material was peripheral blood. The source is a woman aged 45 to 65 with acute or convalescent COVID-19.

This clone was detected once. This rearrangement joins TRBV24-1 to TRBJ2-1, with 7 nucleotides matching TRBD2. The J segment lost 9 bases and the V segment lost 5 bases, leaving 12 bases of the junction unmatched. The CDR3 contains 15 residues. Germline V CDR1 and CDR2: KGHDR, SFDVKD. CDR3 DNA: TGTGCCACCAGTGGTAACCCGGGAGGTGGAAGTGAGCAGTTCTTC. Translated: CATSGNPGGGSEQFF.

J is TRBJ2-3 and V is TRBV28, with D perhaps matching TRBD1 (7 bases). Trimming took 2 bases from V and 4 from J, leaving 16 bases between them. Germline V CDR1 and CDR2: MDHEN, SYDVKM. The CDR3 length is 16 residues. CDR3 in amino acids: CASSLLTGEVPDTQYF. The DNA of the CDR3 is TGTGCCAGCAGTTTACTTACAGGGGAGGTGCCAGATACGCAGTATTTT.

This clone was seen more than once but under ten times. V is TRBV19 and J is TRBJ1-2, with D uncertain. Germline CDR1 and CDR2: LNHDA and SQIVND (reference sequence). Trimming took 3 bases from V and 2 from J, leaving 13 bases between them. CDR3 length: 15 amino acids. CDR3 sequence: CASSIPRRSNYGYTF. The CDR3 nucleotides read TGTGCCAGTAGTATCCCTAGGAGGTCCAACTATGGCTACACCTTC.

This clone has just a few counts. CDR3 DNA: TGTGCCAGTAGATTCCCTAGCGGGAGTGGAAACACCGGGGAGCTGTTTTTT. Translation: CASRFPSGSGNTGELFF. The chain has TRBV19 and TRBJ2-2; 10 bases are shared with TRBD2. The CDR3 loop spans 17 amino acids. J was trimmed by 2 bases and V by 6 bases; bases with no gene match: 9. Germline assignment: CDR1 LNHDA and CDR2 SQIVND (reference sequence).

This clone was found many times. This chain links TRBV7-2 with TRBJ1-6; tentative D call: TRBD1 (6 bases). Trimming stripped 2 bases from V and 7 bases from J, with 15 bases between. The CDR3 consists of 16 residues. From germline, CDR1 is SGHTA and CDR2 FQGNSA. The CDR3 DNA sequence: TGTGCCAGCAGCTTAAGTATCGGGACACCAAATTCACCCCTCCACTTT. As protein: CASSLSIGTPNSPLHF. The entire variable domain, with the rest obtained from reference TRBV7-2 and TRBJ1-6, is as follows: GAGVSQSPSNKVTEKGKDVELRCDPISGHTALYWYRQSLGQGLEFLIYFQGNSAPDKSGLPSDRFSAERTGGSVSTLTIQRTQQEDSAVYLCASSLSIGTPNSPLHFGNGTRLTVT.

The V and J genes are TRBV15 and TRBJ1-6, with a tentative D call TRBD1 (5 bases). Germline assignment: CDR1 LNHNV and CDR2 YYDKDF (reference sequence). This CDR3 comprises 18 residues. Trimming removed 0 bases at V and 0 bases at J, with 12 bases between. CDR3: CATSRDTGSSSYNSPLHF. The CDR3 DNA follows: TGTGCCACCAGCAGAGATACAGGTTCCAGCTCCTATAATTCACCCCTCCACTTT.

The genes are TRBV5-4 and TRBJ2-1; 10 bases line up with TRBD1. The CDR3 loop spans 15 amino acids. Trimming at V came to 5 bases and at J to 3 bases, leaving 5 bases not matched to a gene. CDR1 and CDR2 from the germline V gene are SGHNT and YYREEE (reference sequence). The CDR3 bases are TGTGCCAGCAGGACGGGACAGGGGATCTACAATGAGCAGTTCTTC. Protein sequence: CASRTGQGIYNEQFF. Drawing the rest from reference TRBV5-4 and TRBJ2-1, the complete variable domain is ETGVTQSPTHLIKTRGQQVTLRCSSQSGHNTVSWYQQALGQGPQFIFQYYREEENGRGNFPPRFSGLQFPNYSSELNVNALELDDSALYLCASRTGQGIYNEQFFGPGTRLTVL.

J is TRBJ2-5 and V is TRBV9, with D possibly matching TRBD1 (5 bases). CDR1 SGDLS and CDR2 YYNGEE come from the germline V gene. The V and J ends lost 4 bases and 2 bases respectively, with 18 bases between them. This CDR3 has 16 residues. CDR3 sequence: CASSPRDSRVQETQYF. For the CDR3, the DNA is TGTGCCAGCAGCCCTCGAGATTCCAGGGTTCAAGAGACCCAGTACTTC.

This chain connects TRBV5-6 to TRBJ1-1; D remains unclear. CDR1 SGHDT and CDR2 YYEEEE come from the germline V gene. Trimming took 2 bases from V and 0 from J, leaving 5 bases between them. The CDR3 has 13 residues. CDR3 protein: CASSFYLNTEAFF. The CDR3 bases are TGTGCCAGCAGCTTTTATTTGAACACTGAAGCTTTCTTT.

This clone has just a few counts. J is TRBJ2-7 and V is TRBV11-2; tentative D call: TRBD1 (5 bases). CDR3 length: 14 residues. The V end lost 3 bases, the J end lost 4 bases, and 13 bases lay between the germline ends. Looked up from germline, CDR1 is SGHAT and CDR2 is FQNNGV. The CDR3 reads CASSFGLRGYEQYF. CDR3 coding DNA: TGTGCCAGCAGCTTCGGATTAAGGGGTTACGAGCAGTACTTC. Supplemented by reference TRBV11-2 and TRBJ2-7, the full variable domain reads EAGVAQSPRYKIIEKRQSVAFWCNPISGHATLYWYQQILGQGPKLLIQFQNNGVVDDSQLPKDRFSAERLKGVDSTLKIQPAKLEDSAVYLCASSFGLRGYEQYFGPGTRLTVT.

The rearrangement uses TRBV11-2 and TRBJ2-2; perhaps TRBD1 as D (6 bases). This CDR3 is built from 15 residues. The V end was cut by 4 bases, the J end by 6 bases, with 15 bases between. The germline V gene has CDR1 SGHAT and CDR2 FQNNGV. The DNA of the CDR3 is TGTGCCAGCAGCTCCTACAGGGATCAGTCCGGGGAGCTGTTTTTT. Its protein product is CASSSYRDQSGELFF. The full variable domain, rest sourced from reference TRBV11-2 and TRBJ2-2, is EAGVAQSPRYKIIEKRQSVAFWCNPISGHATLYWYQQILGQGPKLLIQFQNNGVVDDSQLPKDRFSAERLKGVDSTLKIQPAKLEDSAVYLCASSSYRDQSGELFFGEGSRLTVL.

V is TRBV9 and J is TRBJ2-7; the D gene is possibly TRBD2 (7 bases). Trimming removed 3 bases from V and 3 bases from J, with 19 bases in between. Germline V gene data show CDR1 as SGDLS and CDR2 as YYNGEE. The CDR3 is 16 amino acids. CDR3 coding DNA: TGTGCCAGCAGCGAGAGAGCCGGGGGGCTCGGCTACGAGCAGTACTTC. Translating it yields CASSERAGGLGYEQYF.

The CDR3 sequence is CASIPRDRENSPLHF. CDR3 DNA sequence: TGTGCCAGCATCCCCCGGGACAGGGAGAATTCACCCCTCCACTTT. The V gene is TRBV6-6, the J gene TRBJ1-6, with 9 bases aligning to TRBD1. This CDR3 region has 15 residues. Germline trimming cut 7 bases from V and 7 bases from J; bases unmatched to any gene: 8. The germline V gene encodes CDR1 MNHNY and CDR2 SVGAGI (reference sequence).

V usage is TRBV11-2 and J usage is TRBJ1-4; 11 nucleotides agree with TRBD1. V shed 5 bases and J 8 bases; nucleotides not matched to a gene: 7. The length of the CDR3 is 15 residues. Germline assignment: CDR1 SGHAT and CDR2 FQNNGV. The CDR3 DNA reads TGTGCCAGCAGCCCTGGGGACAGGGGGTTGGAAAAACTGTTTTTT. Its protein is CASSPGDRGLEKLFF.

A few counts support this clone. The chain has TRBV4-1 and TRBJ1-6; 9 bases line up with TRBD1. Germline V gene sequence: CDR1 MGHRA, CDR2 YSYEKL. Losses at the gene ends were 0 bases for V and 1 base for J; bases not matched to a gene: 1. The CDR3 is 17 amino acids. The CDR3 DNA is TGCGCCAGCAGCCAAGAGGGACAGGGTTCCTATAATTCACCCCTCCACTTT. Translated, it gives CASSQEGQGSYNSPLHF.

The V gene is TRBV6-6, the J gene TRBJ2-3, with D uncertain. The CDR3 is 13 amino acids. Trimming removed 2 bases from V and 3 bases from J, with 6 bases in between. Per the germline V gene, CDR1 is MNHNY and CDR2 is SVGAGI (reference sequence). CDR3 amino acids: CASSYLTTDTQYF. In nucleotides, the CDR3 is TGTGCCAGCAGTTACCTTACAACAGATACGCAGTATTTT.

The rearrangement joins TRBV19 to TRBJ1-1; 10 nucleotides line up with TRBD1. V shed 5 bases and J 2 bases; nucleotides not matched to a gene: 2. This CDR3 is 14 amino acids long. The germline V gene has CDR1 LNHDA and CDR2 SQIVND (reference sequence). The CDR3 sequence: CASSGTGVNTEAFF. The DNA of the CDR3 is TGTGCCAGTAGTGGGACAGGGGTAAACACTGAAGCTTTCTTT.

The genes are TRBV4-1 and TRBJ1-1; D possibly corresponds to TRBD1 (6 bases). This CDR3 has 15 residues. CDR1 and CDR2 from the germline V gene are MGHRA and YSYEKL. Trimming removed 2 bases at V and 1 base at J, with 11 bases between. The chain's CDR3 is CASSQHGQPNTEAFF. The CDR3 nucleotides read TGCGCCAGCAGCCAACATGGACAGCCGAACACTGAAGCTTTCTTT.

The CDR3, as DNA: TGTGCCAGCAGGTCCGGCGGGGAGGGAAACACCATATATTTT. It is translated as CASRSGGEGNTIYF. V and J are TRBV2 and TRBJ1-3; D is ambiguous. The V gene lost 6 bases and the J gene lost 4 bases, with 13 bases spanning the gap. Germline assignment: CDR1 SNHLY and CDR2 FYNNEI. CDR3 length: 14 residues.

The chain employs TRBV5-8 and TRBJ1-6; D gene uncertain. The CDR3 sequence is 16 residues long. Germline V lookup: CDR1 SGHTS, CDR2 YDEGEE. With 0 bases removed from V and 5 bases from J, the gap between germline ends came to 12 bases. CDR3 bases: TGTGCCAGCAGCTTGGTTCCGGCAGCGGATAATTCACCCCTCCACTTT. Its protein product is CASSLVPAADNSPLHF. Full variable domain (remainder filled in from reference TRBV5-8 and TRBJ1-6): EAGVTQSPTHLIKTRGQQATLRCSPISGHTSVYWYQQALGLGLQFLLWYDEGEERNRGNFPPRFSGRQFPNYSSELNVNALELEDSALYLCASSLVPAADNSPLHFGNGTRLTVT.

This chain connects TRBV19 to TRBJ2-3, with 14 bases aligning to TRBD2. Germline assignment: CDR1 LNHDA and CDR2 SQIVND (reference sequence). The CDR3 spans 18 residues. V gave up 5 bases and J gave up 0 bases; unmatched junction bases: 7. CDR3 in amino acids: CASSLAGTSGRSTDTQYF. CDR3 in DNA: TGTGCCAGTAGTCTCGCCGGGACTAGCGGGAGAAGCACAGATACGCAGTATTTT.

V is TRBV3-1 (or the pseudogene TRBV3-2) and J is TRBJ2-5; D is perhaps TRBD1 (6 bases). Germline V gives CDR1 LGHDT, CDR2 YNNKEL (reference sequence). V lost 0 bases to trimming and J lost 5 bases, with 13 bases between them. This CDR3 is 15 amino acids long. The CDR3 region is CASSQEHRVWETQYF. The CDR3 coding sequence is TGTGCCAGCAGCCAAGAACACAGGGTATGGGAGACCCAGTACTTC.

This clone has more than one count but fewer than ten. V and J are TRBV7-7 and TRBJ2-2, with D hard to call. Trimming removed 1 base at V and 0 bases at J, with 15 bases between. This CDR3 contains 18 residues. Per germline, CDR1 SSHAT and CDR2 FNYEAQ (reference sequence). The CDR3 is CASSLEVLGGANTGELFF. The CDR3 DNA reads TGTGCCAGCAGCTTAGAGGTCCTCGGCGGCGCGAACACCGGGGAGCTGTTTTTT.

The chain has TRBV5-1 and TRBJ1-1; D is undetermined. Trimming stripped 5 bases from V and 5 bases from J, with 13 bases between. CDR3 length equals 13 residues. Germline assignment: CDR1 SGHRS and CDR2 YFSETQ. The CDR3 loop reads CASRTSEVTEAFF. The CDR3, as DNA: TGCGCCAGCAGAACCAGTGAGGTAACTGAAGCTTTCTTT.

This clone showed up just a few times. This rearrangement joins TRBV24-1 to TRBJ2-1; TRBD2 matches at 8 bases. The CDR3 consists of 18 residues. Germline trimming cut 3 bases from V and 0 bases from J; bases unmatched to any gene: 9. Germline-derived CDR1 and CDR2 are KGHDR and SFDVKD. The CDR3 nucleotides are TGTGCCACCAGTGATCCCGGGGGCGGGAGGAGCTCCTACAATGAGCAGTTCTTC. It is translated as CATSDPGGGRSSYNEQFF.

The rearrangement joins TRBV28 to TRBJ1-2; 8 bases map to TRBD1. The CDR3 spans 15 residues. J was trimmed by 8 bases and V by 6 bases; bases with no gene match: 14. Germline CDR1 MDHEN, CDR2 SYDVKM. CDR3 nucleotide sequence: TGTGCCAGCAGCAAAACCGGGACGACAGGGGTCGGCTACACCTTC. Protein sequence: CASSKTGTTGVGYTF.

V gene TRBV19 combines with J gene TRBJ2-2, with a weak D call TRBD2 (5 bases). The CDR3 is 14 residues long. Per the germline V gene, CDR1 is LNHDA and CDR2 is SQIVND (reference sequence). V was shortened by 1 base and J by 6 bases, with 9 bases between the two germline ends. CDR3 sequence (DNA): TGTGCCAGTAGTATAGGAGGGTCGGCCGGGGAGCTGTTTTTT. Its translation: CASSIGGSAGELFF.

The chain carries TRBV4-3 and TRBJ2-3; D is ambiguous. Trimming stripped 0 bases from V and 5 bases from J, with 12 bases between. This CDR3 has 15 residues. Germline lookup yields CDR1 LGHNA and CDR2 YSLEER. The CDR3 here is CASSQESWSRDTQYF. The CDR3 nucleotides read TGCGCCAGCAGCCAAGAATCTTGGTCCAGAGATACGCAGTATTTT.

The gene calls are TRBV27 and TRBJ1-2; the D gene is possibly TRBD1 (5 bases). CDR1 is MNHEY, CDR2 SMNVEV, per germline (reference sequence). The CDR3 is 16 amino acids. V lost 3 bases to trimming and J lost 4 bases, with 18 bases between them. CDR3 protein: CASSFTTQASFYGYTF. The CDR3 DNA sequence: TGTGCCAGCAGTTTTACTACACAGGCGTCCTTCTATGGCTACACCTTC.

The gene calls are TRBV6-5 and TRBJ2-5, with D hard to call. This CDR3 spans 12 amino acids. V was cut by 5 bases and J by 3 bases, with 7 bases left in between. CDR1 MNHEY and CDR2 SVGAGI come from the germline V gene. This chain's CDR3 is CASSRHKETQYF. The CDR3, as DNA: TGTGCCAGCAGTCGCCACAAAGAGACCCAGTACTTC.

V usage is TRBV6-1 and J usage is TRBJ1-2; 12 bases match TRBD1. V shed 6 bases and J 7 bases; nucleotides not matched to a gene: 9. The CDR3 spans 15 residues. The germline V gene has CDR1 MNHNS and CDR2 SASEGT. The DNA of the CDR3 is TGTGCCAGCAGAACCCCGGGACAGGGGGCGATTGGCTACACCTTC. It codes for CASRTPGQGAIGYTF.